This T cell receptor beta chain was retrieved from a study of read filtering for tumor transcriptome and immune sequencing. For the study at large: The cohort had some 16 men and approximately 15 women aged about 47 to 90, mean about 70 years.

The ends were cut back, 0 bases at V and 4 bases at J, with 9 bases in the middle. The V gene's germline CDR1 is SGHAT and CDR2 FQNNGV. The CDR3 sequence is 14 residues long. From 300 to 450 ng of RNA, a library with molecular barcoded alpha/delta and beta/gamma adaptors was made. Via MiXCR, TCRdb re-called the reads, giving one row per CDR3 protein. The sample lists about 45,000 distinct CDR3 sequences, approximately 19% occurring once. Many counts were recorded for this clonotype. Its antigen is still unknown. Findings and caveats of the study: Correlation between methods rose after single-read clonotypes were removed.

This TCR came from a donor at least 40 years old with multiple myeloma. The rearrangement uses TRBV11-2 and TRBJ1-1; tentatively, D is TRBD1 (5 bases). Sequencing used a population of CD138-negative cells sorted from bone marrow. The CDR3 region is CASSLDAGGTEAFF. DNA of the CDR3: TGTGCCAGCAGCTTAGATGCGGGGGGCACTGAAGCTTTCTTT. Drawing the rest from reference TRBV11-2 and TRBJ1-1, the complete variable domain is EAGVAQSPRYKIIEKRQSVAFWCNPISGHATLYWYQQILGQGPKLLIQFQNNGVVDDSQLPKDRFSAERLKGVDSTLKIQPAKLEDSAVYLCASSLDAGGTEAFFGQGTRLTVV.